This T cell receptor beta chain emerged from a study of blood T cell repertoires in COVID-19. The authors' processing: Reference gene primer amplification yielded estimated nucleated cell counts. The data were produced by immunoSEQ multiplex PCR, yet TCRdb's version contains in-frame clones alone and is incomplete. The DNA was the basis for D and trimming; V, J and clone size are from that table. The sample yields more than 100,000 clones, roughly 84% seen once. Participants, about 18 to 100 years old, spanned fewer than 25 US areas. Donors were grouped by their self-reported clinical history. For recovered donors of Cohort 3, there were two negative PCRs, clearance, or symptom resolution. The sequence derives from a woman aged 30 to 39 who had recovered from COVID-19. Sequenced material: PBMCs or T cells enriched from blood (not recorded which).

The CDR3 DNA is TGTGCCAGCAGCCAAAGATTGGGGGCGAACGTCGTCAACTATGGCTACACCTTC. This translates into CASSQRLGANVVNYGYTF. The chain recombines TRBV14 with TRBJ1-2; the D gene is possibly TRBD1 (6 bases). Trimming took 2 bases from V and 2 from J, leaving 21 bases between them. From germline, CDR1 is SGHDN and CDR2 FVKESK. CDR3 length: 18 amino acids.